One and the same sample provided the 27 T cell receptor beta chains below, sequenced in a study of lymphopenia after photon versus proton radiotherapy. The table came from immunoSEQ multiplex PCR; TCRdb's copy has only in-frame clones and leaves some out. This table has 25,000 to 30,000 clones, 75% to 90% appearing once. The sequencing used peripheral blood, collected from a patient treated with photon-based radiotherapy. These receptors all come from a woman between 50 and 59 years old with pancreatic cancer.

This chain joins TRBV6-5 and TRBJ2-7; no firm D call. Germline V gene lookup returns CDR1 MNHEY and CDR2 SVGAGI. This CDR3 has 14 residues. Trimming shortened V by 0 bases and J by 4 bases, and 10 bases separated the two germline ends. This CDR3 reads CASSYSGRNYEQYF. CDR3 DNA: TGTGCCAGCAGTTACTCAGGAAGGAATTACGAGCAGTACTTC.

The chain carries TRBV4-3 and TRBJ2-7; no clear D. Germline CDR1 is LGHNA and CDR2 is YSLEER. The CDR3 length is 15 residues. Trimming cost V 0 bases and J 3 bases, with 12 bases left between them. The CDR3: CASSQDKGIGYEQYF. DNA for the CDR3: TGCGCCAGCAGCCAAGATAAGGGTATAGGCTACGAGCAGTACTTC.

The chain links TRBV7-2 to TRBJ2-5; 7 bases agree with TRBD1. The CDR3 sequence is 15 residues long. The V segment lost 4 bases and the J segment 5 bases; nucleotides outside the gene matches: 10. CDR1 is SGHTA, CDR2 FQGNSA, per germline. CDR3 bases: TGTGCCAGCAGCTATAGGGGGCTAGGCTTGGAGACCCAGTACTTC. Encoded protein: CASSYRGLGLETQYF.

V and J are TRBV28 and TRBJ2-1, with 8 bases identical to TRBD2. CDR3 size: 15 residues. V was pared by 3 bases and J by 1 base, with 2 bases of the junction left unmatched. Per the germline V gene, CDR1 is MDHEN and CDR2 is SYDVKM. The CDR3 sequence is CASSLVAGSYNEQFF. CDR3 coding DNA: TGTGCCAGCAGTTTGGTAGCGGGATCCTACAATGAGCAGTTCTTC. The whole variable domain, filled in from reference TRBV28 and TRBJ2-1, reads DVKVTQSSRYLVKRTGEKVFLECVQDMDHENMFWYRQDPGLGLRLIYFSYDVKMKEKGDIPEGYSVSREKKERFSLILESASTNQTSMYLCASSLVAGSYNEQFFGPGTRLTVL.

The chain joins TRBV7-9 to TRBJ2-3, with D tentatively TRBD1 (5 bases). Trimming left V 5 bases short and J 3 bases short, with 9 bases between. The germline gives CDR1 SEHNR, CDR2 FQNEAQ (reference sequence). This CDR3 has 13 residues. CDR3 in DNA: TGTGCCAGCAGCCCACGGACAACAGATACGCAGTATTTT. This sequence encodes CASSPRTTDTQYF.

This clone was detected once. This chain connects TRBV6-6 to TRBJ1-1; D gene unclear. The CDR3 is 13 amino acids. Trimming stripped 8 bases from V and 3 bases from J, with 13 bases between. Per the germline V gene, CDR1 is MNHNY and CDR2 is SVGAGI (reference sequence). The CDR3, as DNA: TGTGCCAGCTGCAAATCGCGGGACACTGAAGCTTTCTTT. It codes for CASCKSRDTEAFF.

This chain uses TRBV5-1 with TRBJ1-2; 7 nucleotides agree with TRBD1. CDR3 size: 13 residues. Germline V gene lookup returns CDR1 SGHRS and CDR2 YFSETQ. With V trimmed by 4 bases and J by 2 bases, 2 bases remained unmatched. CDR3 residues: CASSEGQNYGYTF. The DNA of the CDR3 is TGCGCCAGCAGCGAGGGACAGAACTATGGCTACACCTTC.

The rearrangement links TRBV27 to TRBJ2-3; a possible D gene is TRBD2 (5 bases). In germline, CDR1 is MNHEY, CDR2 SMNVEV (reference sequence). The CDR3 has 14 residues. V was trimmed by 8 bases and J by 2 bases, leaving 14 bases between them. This CDR3 reads CASSLRGNTDTQYF. The CDR3 DNA reads as TGTGCCAGCTCCCTCCGGGGAAACACAGATACGCAGTATTTT.

The chain links TRBV7-2 to TRBJ2-3; possible D gene TRBD1, 5 bases. The germline V gene encodes CDR1 SGHTA and CDR2 FQGNSA. CDR3 length: 14 residues. V was pared by 5 bases and J by 5 bases, with 14 bases between. Written as DNA, the CDR3 is TGTGCCAGCAGCCTATCTGGGGCGGTAGATACGCAGTATTTT. Its translation is CASSLSGAVDTQYF.

The chain links TRBV7-2 to TRBJ2-7; 9 nucleotides match TRBD1. The junction had 16 bases not matched to a gene; V was cut back by 5 bases and J by 2 bases. Germline V gene sequence: CDR1 SGHTA, CDR2 FQGNSA. The CDR3 is made up of 18 amino acids. As DNA, the CDR3 is TGTGCCAGCAGCCTTTTAACTACCGGGACAGGGCCCCCCTACGAGCAGTACTTC. This sequence encodes CASSLLTTGTGPPYEQYF.

The chain uses TRBV19 and TRBJ1-5; 7 nucleotides agree with TRBD1. CDR3 length: 14 residues. Trimming removed 1 base from V and 5 bases from J; junction bases left unmatched: 2. Germline lookup yields CDR1 LNHDA and CDR2 SQIVND (reference sequence). CDR3 DNA: TGTGCCAGTAGTATAGCTGGGACAGATCAGCCCCAGCATTTT. This codes for CASSIAGTDQPQHF.

V is TRBV19 and J is TRBJ2-6; possibly TRBD1 for D (5 bases). The length of the CDR3 is 18 residues. The ends were cut back, 2 bases at V and 2 bases at J, with 16 bases in the middle. CDR1 is LNHDA, CDR2 SQIVND, per germline (reference sequence). CDR3 loop: CASSIRVRTNTGANVLTF. CDR3 nucleotide sequence: TGTGCCAGTAGTATAAGGGTTCGGACAAATACTGGGGCCAACGTCCTGACTTTC.

This sequence joins TRBV19 and TRBJ2-7, with 7 bases lining up with TRBD1. The CDR3 is 15 amino acids. Losses at the gene ends were 5 bases for V and 4 bases for J; bases not matched to a gene: 11. From germline, CDR1 is LNHDA and CDR2 SQIVND (reference sequence). CDR3 nucleotides: TGTGCCAGTAGTGTCAGACCGGGACAGCCGTACGAGCAGTACTTC. Its translation: CASSVRPGQPYEQYF.

The J gene is TRBJ1-5, the V gene TRBV27; no firm D call. The CDR3 length is 13 residues. Trimming cost V 0 bases and J 6 bases, with 6 bases left between them. CDR1 is MNHEY and CDR2 is SMNVEV in the germline V gene (reference sequence). The CDR3 DNA reads TGTGCCAGCAGTTTATCATTGGGTCAGCCCCAGCATTTT. Residues: CASSLSLGQPQHF.

This clone was seen only once. The chain is built from TRBV29-1 and TRBJ1-4; 7 bases are shared with TRBD1. V was clipped by 7 bases and J by 13 bases; unmatched bases: 12. The CDR3 sequence is 12 residues long. The germline CDR1 and CDR2 sequences are SQVTM and ANQGSEA. In nucleotides, the CDR3 is TGCAGCGCTACGACAGGGTGGTTAGGACTGTTTTTT. It specifies CSATTGWLGLFF. Using reference TRBV29-1 and TRBJ1-4 for the parts outside the CDR3, the full variable domain is SAVISQKPSRDICQRGTSLTIQCQVDSQVTMMFWYRQQPGQSLTLIATANQGSEATYESGFVIDKFPISRPNLTFSTLTVSNMSPEDSSIYLCSATTGWLGLFFGSGTQLSVL.

This clone was detected only a few times. V gene TRBV7-2 combines with J gene TRBJ2-7, with a possible D match to TRBD2 (6 bases). V lost 7 bases and J lost 2, with 12 bases in between. There are 13 residues in the CDR3. Looked up from germline, CDR1 is SGHTA and CDR2 is FQGNSA. The CDR3 nucleotides read TGTGCCAGCACCCCGGGACTGGCCTACGAGCAGTACTTC. Amino acid sequence: CASTPGLAYEQYF.

V is TRBV4-2 and J is TRBJ2-1; D is possibly TRBD1 (6 bases). V lost 1 base and J 0 bases, leaving 13 bases between the germline ends. CDR1 and CDR2 (germline): LGHNA, YNFKEQ. The CDR3 has 17 amino acids. The CDR3 nucleotides read TGTGCCAGCAGCCAAGGTAGATTGGACAGCTCCTACAATGAGCAGTTCTTC. It yields the protein CASSQGRLDSSYNEQFF.

This chain uses TRBV19 with TRBJ1-4, with D possibly being TRBD1 (5 bases). Germline-derived CDR1 and CDR2 are LNHDA and SQIVND (reference sequence). This CDR3 spans 14 amino acids. The V and J ends lost 5 bases and 5 bases respectively, with 12 bases between them. The CDR3 here is CASSPRQGNEKLFF. Here the CDR3 DNA reads TGTGCCAGTAGTCCACGGCAGGGAAATGAAAAACTGTTTTTT.

This clone occurred once. J is TRBJ2-3 and V is TRBV6-4; no reliable D call. This CDR3 comprises 13 residues. CDR1 and CDR2 from the germline V gene are MRHNA and SNTAGT. V was pared by 2 bases and J by 0 bases, with 3 bases between. CDR3 loop: CASSDLSTDTQYF. CDR3 DNA: TGTGCCAGCAGTGACCTTAGCACAGATACGCAGTATTTT.

The chain is built from TRBV7-2 and TRBJ2-3; TRBD2 matches at 9 bases. Trimming took 5 bases from V and 14 from J; bases not matched to a gene: 23. This CDR3 has 17 residues. Germline V gene data show CDR1 as SGHTA and CDR2 as FQGNSA. The CDR3 sequence: CASSPSGTGGTSRSGYF. For the CDR3, the DNA is TGTGCCAGCAGCCCAAGCGGTACAGGCGGGACTAGCCGCTCCGGGTATTTT.

V usage is TRBV2 and J usage is TRBJ2-7; the match to TRBD1 covers 10 bases. From germline, CDR1 is SNHLY and CDR2 FYNNEI. The CDR3 spans 14 residues. J was trimmed by 10 bases and V by 7 bases; bases with no gene match: 13. CDR3 protein: CASTETGGRTKQYF. CDR3 DNA sequence: TGTGCCAGCACCGAGACAGGGGGCCGAACGAAACAGTACTTC.

The table lists this clone with a few counts. The identical CDR3 is also encoded by other nucleotide sequences in the sample. The CDR3 sequence is CASSQMTGSSYNEQFF. In DNA form, the CDR3 reads TGTGCCAGCAGCCAGATGACAGGAAGTTCCTACAATGAGCAGTTCTTC. This chain uses TRBV7-3 with TRBJ2-1; perhaps TRBD1 as D (6 bases). The ends were cut back, 5 bases at V and 1 base at J, with 15 bases in the middle. CDR1 and CDR2 from the germline V gene are SGHTA and FQGTGA. CDR3 length equals 16 residues. The full variable domain, rest sourced from reference TRBV7-3 and TRBJ2-1, is GAGVSQTPSNKVTEKGKYVELRCDPISGHTALYWYRQSLGQGPEFLIYFQGTGAADDSGLPNDRFFAVRPEGSVSTLKIQRTERGDSAVYLCASSQMTGSSYNEQFFGPGTRLTVL.

This clone was counted a single time. The V and J genes are TRBV5-1 and TRBJ2-1, with 10 positions matching TRBD2. CDR1 is SGHRS and CDR2 is YFSETQ in the germline V gene. J was trimmed by 4 bases and V by 5 bases; bases with no gene match: 6. The CDR3 runs 15 residues. The chain's CDR3 is CASRPWTSGYNEQFF. The CDR3 region has the DNA TGCGCCAGCAGACCCTGGACTAGCGGTTACAATGAGCAGTTCTTC.

The V call is TRBV7-9, the J call TRBJ2-1, with D possibly matching TRBD2 (6 bases). This CDR3 spans 13 amino acids. CDR1 is SEHNR, CDR2 FQNEAQ, per germline (reference sequence). The V end was cut by 5 bases, the J end by 9 bases, with 14 bases between. CDR3 amino acids: CASSPGEVGEQFF. For the CDR3, the DNA is TGTGCCAGCAGCCCCGGGGAGGTTGGTGAGCAGTTCTTC.

V gene TRBV19 combines with J gene TRBJ2-2; D possibly corresponds to TRBD1 (6 bases). CDR1 LNHDA and CDR2 SQIVND come from the germline V gene (reference sequence). V lost 8 bases to trimming and J lost 0 bases, with 13 bases between them. This CDR3 region has 15 residues. CDR3 sequence: CASRPRTANTGELFF. CDR3 bases: TGTGCCAGTCGCCCTCGGACAGCGAACACCGGGGAGCTGTTTTTT.

CDR3 in amino acids: CSVYTAGQNTGELFF. CDR3 bases: TGCAGCGTCTACACCGCCGGGCAGAACACCGGGGAGCTGTTTTTT. The chain joins TRBV29-1 to TRBJ2-2; D unresolved. The CDR3 has 15 amino acids. V was cut by 6 bases and J by 1 base, with 15 bases left in between. In germline, CDR1 is SQVTM, CDR2 ANQGSEA.

The CDR3 is CATGTGTGNTIYF. In DNA form, the CDR3 reads TGTGCCACCGGGACAGGGACTGGAAACACCATATATTTT. The V and J genes are TRBV9 and TRBJ1-3, with 9 bases identical to TRBD1. Trimming cost V 9 bases and J 2 bases; bases outside gene matches: 3. The germline gives CDR1 SGDLS, CDR2 YYNGEE. The CDR3 contains 13 residues.